This T cell receptor (beta chain) was found in a study of T cell changes during pregnancy in multiple sclerosis. Sequencing used immunoSEQ multiplex PCR; TCRdb keeps in-frame clones, though not all of them. This sample has just under 60,000 clones, with almost 95% found just once. Sequenced here: peripheral blood, sampled in the first trimester of pregnancy. The receptor's source is a female donor with multiple sclerosis, enrolled in a pregnancy study.

CDR3 residues: CASSYPGENQPQHF. The CDR3 DNA reads as TGTGCCAGCAGTTACCCGGGGGAAAATCAGCCCCAGCATTTT. This chain links TRBV6-6 with TRBJ1-5; maybe TRBD1 (5 bases). CDR1 and CDR2 from the germline V gene are MNHNY and SVGAGI (reference sequence). CDR3 length: 14 residues. Trimming shortened V by 2 bases and J by 4 bases, and 9 bases separated the two germline ends.